The 26 T cell receptor beta chains below all came from one sample that was sequenced in a study of response to subunit inactivated influenza vaccine. MiXCR was run by TCRdb on the RT-PCR reads, yielding one entry per CDR3 protein. The table has hundreds of thousands of distinct CDR3 sequences, 15% to 19% seen once. The sample in question was PBMCs from blood, obtained 11 to 12 days after vaccination. These TCRs come from a man aged 50-59 years who received an inactivated influenza vaccine.

This clonotype was detected only a few times. The rearrangement links TRBV28 to TRBJ1-2; D not resolved. CDR3 length: 13 residues. Trimming removed 6 bases from V and 4 bases from J, with 12 bases in between. Germline V lookup: CDR1 MDHEN, CDR2 SYDVKM. The CDR3: CASSRGPGYGYTF. CDR3 nucleotide sequence: TGTGCCAGCAGCCGAGGGCCGGGCTATGGCTACACCTTC.

This clonotype was picked up a small number of times. V gene TRBV6-1 combines with J gene TRBJ2-5, with unresolved D. Trimming cost V 3 bases and J 4 bases, with 12 bases left between them. Germline CDR1 is MNHNS and CDR2 is SASEGT. This CDR3 comprises 14 residues. DNA for the CDR3: TGTGCCAGCAGTGAGTCCGCTGCACCAGAGACCCAGTACTTC. Its translation: CASSESAAPETQYF.

The CDR3 sequence is CASSLDGTGAETQYF. The CDR3 DNA sequence: TGCGCCAGCAGCTTAGACGGGACAGGGGCGGAGACCCAGTACTTC. The J gene is TRBJ2-5, the V gene TRBV5-1; 10 bases fit TRBD1. With 2 bases clipped from V and 5 bases from J, the junction kept 6 bases outside the gene matches. The CDR3 totals 15 residues. Germline assignment: CDR1 SGHRS and CDR2 YFSETQ.

This clonotype appeared a few times. The rearrangement joins TRBV7-2 to TRBJ2-1, with D perhaps matching TRBD2 (5 bases). Germline CDR1 SGHTA, CDR2 FQGNSA. The CDR3 is 13 residues long. Trimming removed 5 bases from V and 14 bases from J, with 19 bases in between. CDR3 in amino acids: CASSPTQLPGKFF. The CDR3 bases are TGTGCCAGCAGCCCCACCCAGCTTCCCGGGAAGTTCTTC. Complete variable domain (other parts from reference TRBV7-2 and TRBJ2-1): GAGVSQSPSNKVTEKGKDVELRCDPISGHTALYWYRQSLGQGLEFLIYFQGNSAPDKSGLPSDRFSAERTGGSVSTLTIQRTQQEDSAVYLCASSPTQLPGKFFGPGTRLTVL.

The chain couples TRBV7-2 to TRBJ2-1, with 9 bases matching TRBD2. This CDR3 region has 16 residues. J gave up 6 bases and V 2 bases, and 8 bases lay outside the gene matches. CDR1 SGHTA and CDR2 FQGNSA come from the germline V gene. CDR3 DNA: TGTGCCAGCAGCTTATCTGGCGGGAGGGTATTCAATGAGCAGTTCTTC. As protein: CASSLSGGRVFNEQFF.

The V gene is TRBV29-1, the J gene TRBJ2-7; no clear D. This CDR3 is built from 14 residues. Trimming took off 4 bases at V and 0 bases at J, with 13 bases between the two ends. Germline assignment: CDR1 SQVTM and CDR2 ANQGSEA. The CDR3 here is CSVAWTASSYEQYF. The CDR3 coding sequence is TGCAGCGTTGCTTGGACGGCGAGCTCCTACGAGCAGTACTTC.

This clonotype was counted at least ten times. This CDR3 is CASSLVGGPYNEQFF. CDR3 DNA: TGCGCCAGCAGCTTGGTAGGGGGTCCCTACAATGAGCAGTTCTTC. The chain is built from TRBV5-1 and TRBJ2-1; TRBD1 is a possible D gene (6 bases). This CDR3 spans 15 amino acids. Germline V gene lookup returns CDR1 SGHRS and CDR2 YFSETQ. The V and J ends lost 0 bases and 2 bases respectively, with 9 bases between them.

V and J are TRBV20-1 and TRBJ1-1; D is perhaps TRBD1 (5 bases). CDR1 is DFQATT, CDR2 SNEGSKA, per germline (reference sequence). With 3 bases removed from V and 4 bases from J, the gap between germline ends came to 15 bases. The CDR3 spans 14 residues. The CDR3 loop is CSARPGAGVTEAFF. The CDR3 DNA sequence: TGCAGTGCTAGGCCCGGGGCTGGGGTCACTGAAGCTTTCTTT.

This clonotype was detected a few times. The chain is built from TRBV5-1 and TRBJ2-3, with D tentatively TRBD1 (6 bases). V lost 4 bases to trimming and J lost 4 bases, with 13 bases between them. The CDR3 is 14 residues long. Germline CDR1 reads SGHRS; CDR2 reads YFSETQ. CDR3: CASSEGYRADTQYF. The CDR3 DNA sequence: TGCGCCAGCAGCGAAGGGTACAGGGCAGATACGCAGTATTTT.

This clonotype was recorded a few times. The chain recombines TRBV10-3 with TRBJ1-6, with TRBD1 matching over 7 bases. Trimming removed 6 bases from V and 6 bases from J; junction bases left unmatched: 2. The CDR3 runs 13 residues. Germline V CDR1 and CDR2: ENHRY, SYGVKD. The CDR3 sequence: CAISDRANSPLHF. The CDR3, as DNA: TGTGCCATCAGCGACAGGGCTAATTCACCCCTCCACTTT.

The rearrangement uses TRBV12-3 or TRBV12-4 and TRBJ2-1; D unresolved. Trimming pared 2 bases from V and 0 bases from J, leaving 8 bases between. This CDR3 has 15 residues. CDR3 nucleotides: TGTGCCAGCAGTTTAAAGGGTATCTCCTACAATGAGCAGTTCTTC. Its protein product is CASSLKGISYNEQFF.

This clonotype was counted ten times or more. This chain connects TRBV29-1 to TRBJ1-3; a possible D gene is TRBD1 (6 bases). CDR3 size: 14 residues. V gave up 6 bases and J gave up 7 bases, with 19 bases separating them. Germline assignment: CDR1 SQVTM and CDR2 ANQGSEA. The CDR3 sequence: CSVRDITRWNTIYF. The CDR3 nucleotides are TGCAGCGTACGGGACATAACAAGATGGAACACCATATATTTT.

This clonotype occurred many times. The V gene is TRBV5-5, the J gene TRBJ2-5, with D possibly matching TRBD1 (6 bases). V lost 1 base, J lost 4 bases, and 11 bases lay in between. In germline, CDR1 is SGHKS, CDR2 YYEKEE (reference sequence). This CDR3 contains 14 residues. CDR3 DNA sequence: TGTGCCAGCAGCTTGCAACAGGGAGTAGAGACCCAGTACTTC. It translates to CASSLQQGVETQYF.

The rearrangement joins TRBV5-1 to TRBJ2-5; D is possibly TRBD1 (5 bases). Looked up from germline, CDR1 is SGHRS and CDR2 is YFSETQ. The CDR3 contains 15 residues. Trimming took off 0 bases at V and 5 bases at J, with 14 bases between the two ends. The chain's CDR3 is CASSLVPRVAETQYF. In nucleotides, the CDR3 is TGCGCCAGCAGCTTGGTCCCCAGGGTGGCGGAGACCCAGTACTTC.

The chain uses TRBV10-3 and TRBJ2-1; D may be TRBD1 (6 bases). From germline, CDR1 is ENHRY and CDR2 SYGVKD. This CDR3 is 18 amino acids long. Between the trimmed V and J ends, which lost 3 bases and 0 bases, there was a span of 18 bases. CDR3 in DNA: TGTGCCATCAGTGACGGCGGTGAGACAGGCAGCTCCTACAATGAGCAGTTCTTC. Encoded protein: CAISDGGETGSSYNEQFF.

This clonotype came up a few times. The chain employs TRBV20-1 and TRBJ2-1, with 12 bases identical to TRBD2. Germline V gene sequence: CDR1 DFQATT, CDR2 SNEGSKA (reference sequence). The length of the CDR3 is 15 residues. V was pared by 7 bases and J by 2 bases, with 6 bases of the junction left unmatched. DNA of the CDR3: TGCAGTGTAGTCGGACTAGCGGGACCCTACAATGAGCAGTTCTTC. Translating it yields CSVVGLAGPYNEQFF.

The sample holds a few counts of this clonotype. The gene calls are TRBV29-1 and TRBJ2-3; 12 positions match TRBD1. There are 14 residues in the CDR3. Germline values: CDR1 SQVTM, CDR2 ANQGSEA. V lost 6 bases and J lost 0; bases outside the gene matches: 1. The CDR3 bases are TGCAGCGTCGGGACAGGGGGCAGCACAGATACGCAGTATTTT. It is translated as CSVGTGGSTDTQYF.

The sample holds a few counts of this clonotype. V and J are TRBV5-1 and TRBJ2-1; 9 nucleotides match TRBD1. Looked up from germline, CDR1 is SGHRS and CDR2 is YFSETQ. This CDR3 contains 16 residues. V dropped 4 bases and J dropped 5; count of bases not matched to a gene: 10. DNA for the CDR3: TGCGCCAGCAGCCGCCGGGACAGGGACTTAGACAATGAGCAGTTCTTC. Translated, it gives CASSRRDRDLDNEQFF.

This chain connects TRBV7-9 to TRBJ2-2; no clear D. V dropped 8 bases and J dropped 2 bases, with 9 bases sitting between them. Germline V CDR1 and CDR2: SEHNR, FQNEAQ (reference sequence). The CDR3 runs 13 residues. The CDR3 spells CASPLTNTGELFF. CDR3 sequence (DNA): TGTGCCAGCCCCCTGACCAACACCGGGGAGCTGTTTTTT. Full variable domain (missing parts from reference TRBV7-9 and TRBJ2-2): DTGVSQNPRHKITKRGQNVTFRCDPISEHNRLYWYRQTLGQGPEFLTYFQNEAQLEKSRLLSDRFSAERPKGSFSTLEIQRTEQGDSAMYLCASPLTNTGELFFGEGSRLTVL.

This clonotype came up many times. The V and J genes are TRBV12-3 or TRBV12-4 and TRBJ2-1; tentative D call: TRBD1 (6 bases). This CDR3 comprises 12 residues. With 4 bases removed from V and 10 bases from J, the gap between germline ends came to 11 bases. CDR3: CASSYQRGEQFF. For the CDR3, the DNA is TGTGCCAGCAGTTATCAAAGGGGGGAGCAGTTCTTC.

The rearrangement joins TRBV7-6 to TRBJ2-5, with 7 bases aligning to TRBD2. Germline CDR1 is SGHVS and CDR2 is FNYEAQ. This CDR3 has 15 residues. The V and J ends lost 2 bases and 2 bases, in that order; junction bases with no gene match: 5. CDR3 residues: CASSLTASGQETQYF. The CDR3, as DNA: TGTGCCAGCAGCTTAACCGCTAGCGGACAAGAGACCCAGTACTTC.

There are many counts of this clonotype. The J gene is TRBJ2-3, the V gene TRBV14; no definite D call. Germline assignment: CDR1 SGHDN and CDR2 FVKESK. The ends were cut back, 4 bases at V and 1 base at J, with 6 bases in the middle. The length of the CDR3 is 13 residues. This CDR3 is CASSPIGTDTQYF. In DNA form, the CDR3 reads TGTGCCAGCAGCCCAATCGGCACAGATACGCAGTATTTT.

This rearrangement joins TRBV4-1 to TRBJ2-7; weak D call: TRBD2 (5 bases). Between the trimmed V and J ends, which lost 3 bases and 1 base, there was a span of 16 bases. Germline loops: CDR1 MGHRA, CDR2 YSYEKL. The CDR3 length is 16 residues. The CDR3 reads CASSQSSRAGSYEQYF. DNA for the CDR3: TGCGCCAGCAGCCAGTCCTCGAGGGCCGGGTCCTACGAGCAGTACTTC.

This clonotype was detected a few times. The chain is built from TRBV7-9 and TRBJ1-2; D uncertain. The germline V gene encodes CDR1 SEHNR and CDR2 FQNEAQ (reference sequence). V was shortened by 8 bases and J by 4 bases, with 8 bases between the two germline ends. CDR3 length equals 11 residues. CDR3 protein: CASLSIYGYTF. CDR3 nucleotides: TGTGCCAGCTTGTCCATCTATGGCTACACCTTC. Supplemented by reference TRBV7-9 and TRBJ1-2, the full variable domain reads DTGVSQNPRHKITKRGQNVTFRCDPISEHNRLYWYRQTLGQGPEFLTYFQNEAQLEKSRLLSDRFSAERPKGSFSTLEIQRTEQGDSAMYLCASLSIYGYTFGSGTRLTVV.

J is TRBJ2-1 and V is TRBV7-9; 8 bases align to TRBD2. This CDR3 spans 16 amino acids. Germline V gene data show CDR1 as SEHNR and CDR2 as FQNEAQ (reference sequence). J gave up 0 bases and V 5 bases, and 6 bases lay outside the gene matches. CDR3 residues: CASSPRTSHSYNEQFF. The CDR3 DNA reads as TGTGCCAGCAGCCCGCGGACTAGCCACTCCTACAATGAGCAGTTCTTC. Combining the CDR3 with reference TRBV7-9 and TRBJ2-1 gives the whole variable domain DTGVSQNPRHKITKRGQNVTFRCDPISEHNRLYWYRQTLGQGPEFLTYFQNEAQLEKSRLLSDRFSAERPKGSFSTLEIQRTEQGDSAMYLCASSPRTSHSYNEQFFGPGTRLTVL.

In its sample, this clonotype was seen a few times. In DNA, the CDR3 is TGTGCCATCAGTGAGTGGACTAGTTCCTACGAGCAGTACTTC. This translates into CAISEWTSSYEQYF. The rearrangement uses TRBV10-3 and TRBJ2-7; TRBD2 agrees at 7 bases. CDR1 ENHRY and CDR2 SYGVKD come from the germline V gene. Losses at the gene ends were 1 base for V and 1 base for J; bases not matched to a gene: 1. The CDR3 extends over 14 amino acids.